These 16 T cell receptor beta chains originate from one sample sequenced in a study of T cell repertoires in cytomegalovirus infection. TCRdb re-called the reads through MiXCR, storing one row per CDR3 protein. The sample has around 340,000 distinct CDR3 sequences, about 29% seen once; the top ten hold around 20%. The antigens for these receptors are not known. Here the sequenced sample was cultured PBMCs, taken from culture after CMV antigen stimulation. These receptor sequences come from a human donor in good health (CMV status not recorded). Some clones in this sample may be carry-over from other donors' samples.

The chain uses TRBV5-1 and TRBJ2-2, with TRBD1 identical over 9 bases. The CDR3 totals 16 residues. CDR1 and CDR2 (germline): SGHRS, YFSETQ. V was clipped by 4 bases and J by 2 bases; unmatched bases: 6. CDR3: CASSPGQGINTGELFF. The CDR3, as DNA: TGCGCCAGCAGCCCTGGACAGGGGATTAACACCGGGGAGCTGTTTTTT.

The chain is built from TRBV11-2 and TRBJ2-2, with 7 bases identical to TRBD2. After removal of 5 bases from V and 7 bases from J, the junction contained 13 bases not matched to a gene. The CDR3 is 16 amino acids. The V gene's germline CDR1 is SGHAT and CDR2 FQNNGV. The chain's CDR3 is CASSPGVSGWVGELFF. CDR3 bases: TGTGCCAGCAGCCCGGGGGTTAGCGGGTGGGTCGGGGAGCTGTTTTTT.

This chain uses TRBV6-5 with TRBJ1-2, with D possibly being TRBD1 (6 bases). The CDR3 is made up of 15 amino acids. Germline assignment: CDR1 MNHEY and CDR2 SVGAGI. V was clipped by 6 bases and J by 3 bases, with 17 bases between them. The CDR3 sequence: CASSEGQGKHYGYTF. The CDR3 DNA is TGTGCCAGCAGCGAAGGGCAGGGGAAGCACTATGGCTACACCTTC.

The sample holds a few counts of this clonotype. The rearrangement uses TRBV12-3 or TRBV12-4 and TRBJ1-2, with 9 bases fitting TRBD1. Germline trimming cut 4 bases from V and 1 base from J; bases unmatched to any gene: 7. This CDR3 has 16 amino acids. The CDR3 loop reads CASSSQTGGFNYGYTF. The CDR3 bases are TGTGCCAGCAGTTCGCAGACAGGGGGGTTTAACTATGGCTACACCTTC.

The sample holds one count of this clonotype. The gene calls are TRBV7-8 and TRBJ2-1, with TRBD2 identical over 13 bases. This CDR3 has 15 residues. After removal of 5 bases from V and 8 bases from J, the junction contained 6 bases not matched to a gene. CDR1 is SGHVS, CDR2 FQNEAQ, per germline. CDR3 sequence reads: CASSPGTSGNYEQFF. CDR3 bases: TGTGCCAGCAGCCCCGGGACTAGCGGGAACTATGAGCAGTTCTTC.

The chain has TRBV7-2 and TRBJ1-2, with D maybe TRBD1 (5 bases). The V gene lost 5 bases and the J gene lost 7 bases, with 17 bases spanning the gap. The CDR3 extends over 14 amino acids. Looked up from germline, CDR1 is SGHTA and CDR2 is FQGNSA. Written as DNA, the CDR3 is TGTGCCAGCAGCCCGGGACTTCCTATCGGTGGCTACACCTTC. Its protein product is CASSPGLPIGGYTF.

The chain couples TRBV20-1 to TRBJ1-4; tentatively, D is TRBD1 (5 bases). The CDR3 length is 14 residues. Germline CDR1 reads DFQATT; CDR2 reads SNEGSKA (reference sequence). In DNA form, the CDR3 reads TGCAGACCCTCAACCGGGACCAGGAGCGAAAAACTGTTTTTT. Protein: CRPSTGTRSEKLFF.

This chain connects TRBV6-6 to TRBJ1-3; D is unclear. The CDR3 runs to 15 residues. V was cut by 6 bases and J by 0 bases, with 12 bases left in between. The germline CDR1 and CDR2 sequences are MNHNY and SVGAGI (reference sequence). CDR3 loop: CASSVTEGSGNTIYF. Written as DNA, the CDR3 is TGTGCCAGCAGCGTAACGGAAGGCTCTGGAAACACCATATATTTT.

Comments on this clonotype: This may come from a read error, since a much larger clone is one base off. The chain employs TRBV4-1 and TRBJ1-1, with D tentatively TRBD1 (6 bases). Germline V CDR1 and CDR2: MGHRA, YSYEKL. This CDR3 contains 17 residues. CDR3 protein: CASSQGSQGRMNTEAIF. The CDR3, as DNA: TGCGCCAGCAGCCAAGGATCACAGGGAAGGATGAACACTGAAGCTATCTTT.

The chain couples TRBV7-8 to TRBJ1-1; TRBD1 might be the D (5 bases). Trimming left V 4 bases short and J 2 bases short, with 14 bases between. Germline values: CDR1 SGHVS, CDR2 FQNEAQ. This CDR3 is built from 15 residues. CDR3 sequence (DNA): TGTGCCAGCAGCTCCCCGGGGGGGAGAAACACTGAAGCTTTCTTT. Residues: CASSSPGGRNTEAFF.

The chain combines TRBV6-1 with TRBJ2-1; 9 bases agree with TRBD2. The germline CDR1 and CDR2 sequences are MNHNS and SASEGT. Germline trimming cut 3 bases from V and 7 bases from J; bases unmatched to any gene: 4. The CDR3 is 14 amino acids. Written as DNA, the CDR3 is TGTGCCAGCAGTGATTGGCGGGGGGGGAATGAGCAGTTCTTC. Amino acid sequence: CASSDWRGGNEQFF.

The chain couples TRBV7-3 to TRBJ1-1; no reliable D call. Germline CDR1 and CDR2: SGHTA and FQGTGA. The length of the CDR3 is 13 residues. Trimming shortened V by 0 bases and J by 4 bases, and 6 bases separated the two germline ends. This CDR3 reads CASSLTEGTEAFF. CDR3 nucleotide sequence: TGTGCCAGCAGCTTAACGGAGGGCACTGAAGCTTTCTTT.

V and J are TRBV11-2 and TRBJ1-6, with TRBD1 matching 10 bases. Germline V gene data show CDR1 as SGHAT and CDR2 as FQNNGV. V lost 3 bases and J lost 7; bases outside the gene matches: 6. The CDR3 runs 16 residues. The CDR3 DNA is TGTGCCAGCAGCTTTTGGACAGGGGGACCGAATTCACCCCTCCACTTT. It specifies CASSFWTGGPNSPLHF.

The chain recombines TRBV7-2 with TRBJ1-1; 7 nucleotides match TRBD1. This CDR3 comprises 13 residues. V trimming: 5 bases; J trimming: 4 bases; junction bases outside the gene matches: 4. CDR1 is SGHTA and CDR2 is FQGNSA in the germline V gene. The CDR3 coding sequence is TGTGCCAGCAGCCGACAGGGCCCCACTGAAGCTTTCTTT. Protein product: CASSRQGPTEAFF.

This clonotype was counted only a few times. The chain joins TRBV29-1 to TRBJ2-2; the D is unclear. This CDR3 region has 12 residues. V lost 3 bases and J lost 4, with 6 bases in between. Per germline, CDR1 SQVTM and CDR2 ANQGSEA. The CDR3 reads CSVEGFTGELFF. The CDR3 DNA sequence: TGCAGCGTTGAGGGGTTCACCGGGGAGCTGTTTTTT.

This chain connects TRBV6-2 or TRBV6-3 to TRBJ1-1; D call uncertain. The CDR3 is made up of 12 amino acids. Trimming left V 7 bases short and J 3 bases short, with 9 bases between. Per the germline V gene, CDR1 is MNHEY and CDR2 is SVGEGT. The CDR3 reads CASTNRDTEAFF. CDR3 in DNA: TGTGCCAGCACCAACCGGGACACTGAAGCTTTCTTT.